This TCR beta chain was obtained from a study of CXCR3-negative and CXCR3-positive naive CD8 T cells. Study results and limitations: Both naive subsets had comparably high diversity; memory CD8+ cells much lower. Naive subsets displayed similar surface CD5, and TCR strength was inferred from TRB CDR3 properties. Unlike memory cells, which differed, naive CXCR3-negative and CXCR3-positive cells had similar TRBV-TRBJ usage.

The CDR3 has 15 residues. Per the germline V gene, CDR1 is MDHEN and CDR2 is SYDVKM. Through 5' RACE with UMI labels, the TRB cDNA libraries were prepared. After re-calling the 5' RACE reads, TCRdb lists one entry per CDR3 protein, DNA absent. This sample contains about 46,000 distinct CDR3 sequences. To note about this clonotype: Its antigen is not known.

Material: naive CXCR3- CD8+ T cells from blood. This sample's subset: CD45RO-CCR7+CD27+CD95- naive CD8+ T cells lacking CXCR3 (TNR3-). The chain has TRBV28 and TRBJ2-7; as DNA is missing, the TRBD1 call by TCRdb cannot be tested. The clonotype comes from a human donor in good health. Some clones in this sample may be carry-over from other donors' samples. The CDR3 reads CASSPTGTALWEQYF.